This paragraph reports one T cell receptor (beta chain). As yet, its antigen is unknown. The sample comes from a study of blood T cells in healthy people across ages. Findings and limits, study-wide: Relative to aged donors, long-lived donors carried more naive CD4+ cells and displayed higher diversity.

Combining a sample-barcoded 5' primer with a J-beta primer mix, a second PCR ran for roughly 7 to 12 cycles. A single record per CDR3 protein comes from TCRdb applying MiXCR to the 5' RACE reads. The sample records 870,000 or so distinct CDR3 sequences, under 30% being singletons. Isolation per sample recovered at least 6 million PBMCs. Trimming cost V 8 bases and J 1 base, with 10 bases left between them. The germline gives CDR1 SQVTM, CDR2 ANQGSEA. This CDR3 has 12 amino acids. The sample comprised blood. The clonotype comes from a woman older than 75 in good health. V and J are TRBV29-1 and TRBJ2-3, with D unresolved. The chain's CDR3 is CSTFVGTDTQYF. CDR3 sequence (DNA): TGCAGCACCTTTGTTGGCACAGATACGCAGTATTTT.